The 25 T cell receptor beta chains below all came from one sample that was sequenced in a study of cytomegalovirus exposure and HLA in healthy donors. Use of 60 Vbeta and 13 Jbeta primers characterized the PCR. Profiled with immunoSEQ multiplex PCR; TCRdb holds only in-frame clones, not every one. The data contain more than 95,000 clones, 83% of them singletons. Material for sequencing was PBMCs. These receptors all come from a woman in her thirties or forties in good health and CMV-seropositive.

The chain links TRBV5-4 to TRBJ2-1; D is undetermined. Germline V lookup: CDR1 SGHNT, CDR2 YYREEE (reference sequence). The V gene lost 1 base and the J gene lost 5 bases, with 25 bases spanning the gap. The CDR3 sequence is 19 residues long. The chain's CDR3 is CASSLTSVFSSIGNNEQFF. CDR3 in DNA: TGTGCCAGCAGCTTGACGAGCGTCTTCTCATCTATCGGTAACAATGAGCAGTTCTTC.

V is TRBV30 and J is TRBJ2-5; D is unresolved. This CDR3 is built from 11 residues. Per germline, CDR1 GTSNPN and CDR2 SVGIG (reference sequence). The CDR3, as DNA: TGTGGTAGCCTCTGGTCCGGGACCCAGTACTTC. It encodes CGSLWSGTQYF.

The chain links TRBV28 to TRBJ2-7; 7 bases align to TRBD1. The J segment lost 13 bases and the V segment lost 6 bases, leaving 12 bases of the junction unmatched. Germline lookup yields CDR1 MDHEN and CDR2 SYDVKM. There are 12 residues in the CDR3. CDR3 protein: CASRGGDRVFYF. In DNA form, the CDR3 reads TGTGCCAGCAGAGGGGGCGACAGGGTGTTCTACTTC.

The V and J genes are TRBV12-5 and TRBJ1-1, with 10 bases matching TRBD1. V trimming: 0 bases; J trimming: 2 bases; junction bases outside the gene matches: 21. The CDR3 consists of 22 residues. CDR1 is LGHNT, CDR2 FRNRAP, per germline. The CDR3 is CASGLVFHNPTGGEGGNTEAFF. CDR3 sequence (DNA): TGTGCTAGTGGTTTGGTTTTTCACAACCCGACAGGGGGCGAAGGGGGAAACACTGAAGCTTTCTTT.

This CDR3 is CASSPSPVRQGISPNQPQHF. CDR3 sequence (DNA): TGTGCCAGCAGCCCCTCTCCCGTGAGACAGGGTATATCCCCCAATCAGCCCCAGCATTTT. The chain is built from TRBV9 and TRBJ1-5, with 7 nucleotides matching TRBD1. Germline V gene lookup returns CDR1 SGDLS and CDR2 YYNGEE. This CDR3 is built from 20 residues. V shed 4 bases, J shed 3 bases, and the junction held 22 bases outside the gene matches.

This clone came up a few times. This rearrangement joins TRBV15 to TRBJ2-1, with 9 bases lining up with TRBD2. V shed 0 bases and J 10 bases; nucleotides not matched to a gene: 16. Germline lookup yields CDR1 LNHNV and CDR2 YYDKDF (reference sequence). The CDR3 extends over 18 amino acids. CDR3: CATSRDHFGAGGPREQFF. As DNA, the CDR3 is TGTGCCACCAGCAGAGATCACTTTGGTGCGGGAGGGCCCAGGGAGCAGTTCTTC.

CDR3 coding DNA: TGTGCCAGTAGTTCTCAGGGGGCGAGTAAAGAAAAACTGTTTTTT. Its protein is CASSSQGASKEKLFF. The J gene is TRBJ1-4, the V gene TRBV19, with TRBD1 matching 8 bases. In germline, CDR1 is LNHDA, CDR2 SQIVND (reference sequence). This CDR3 has 15 residues. Trimming cost V 5 bases and J 8 bases; bases outside gene matches: 10. Based on the CDR3 plus reference TRBV19 and TRBJ1-4, the full variable domain is DGGITQSPKYLFRKEGQNVTLSCEQNLNHDAMYWYRQDPGQGLRLIYYSQIVNDFQKGDIAEGYSVSREKKESFPLTVTSAQKNPTAFYLCASSSQGASKEKLFFGSGTQLSVL.

V usage is TRBV7-9 and J usage is TRBJ2-4; TRBD2 agrees at 10 bases. CDR1 and CDR2 from the germline V gene are SEHNR and FQNEAQ (reference sequence). The CDR3 has 16 residues. Losses at the gene ends were 1 base for V and 2 bases for J; bases not matched to a gene: 2. The CDR3 protein is CASSLGLAGTKNIQYF. The CDR3 DNA is TGTGCCAGCAGCTTAGGACTAGCGGGCACCAAAAACATTCAGTACTTC.

The rearrangement links TRBV28 to TRBJ2-1; possible D gene TRBD1, 6 bases. V lost 8 bases and J lost 2, with 13 bases in between. Germline-derived CDR1 and CDR2 are MDHEN and SYDVKM. The CDR3 loop spans 14 amino acids. In DNA, the CDR3 is TGTGCCAGCTCCGGGACACCGACCTACAATGAGCAGTTCTTC. It specifies CASSGTPTYNEQFF.

V is TRBV9 and J is TRBJ2-1, with TRBD2 matching over 13 bases. Losses at the gene ends were 3 bases for V and 7 bases for J; bases not matched to a gene: 4. CDR3 length: 15 residues. The V gene's germline CDR1 is SGDLS and CDR2 YYNGEE. Here the CDR3 reads CASSGRTSGSNEQFF. As DNA, the CDR3 is TGTGCCAGCAGCGGAAGGACTAGCGGGAGTAATGAGCAGTTCTTC.

The chain recombines TRBV30 with TRBJ1-1, with 7 bases that match TRBD1. The V segment lost 0 bases and the J segment 7 bases; nucleotides outside the gene matches: 5. The germline V gene has CDR1 GTSNPN and CDR2 SVGIG (reference sequence). The CDR3 spans 13 residues. CDR3 protein: CAWSVQGGREAFF. The CDR3 nucleotides are TGTGCCTGGAGTGTCCAGGGGGGCCGTGAAGCTTTCTTT.

The chain joins TRBV28 to TRBJ2-2, with TRBD1 identical over 11 bases. The V gene's germline CDR1 is MDHEN and CDR2 SYDVKM. The CDR3 has 15 amino acids. The V and J ends lost 5 bases and 4 bases, in that order; junction bases with no gene match: 3. The CDR3 nucleotides are TGTGCCAGCAGTCCGGACAGGGGGCTCACCGGGGAGCTGTTTTTT. Protein: CASSPDRGLTGELFF.

About this clone: A junction boundary mismatches the germline segment, possibly from a read error. J is TRBJ2-7 and V is TRBV14, with a tentative D call TRBD2 (6 bases). CDR1 and CDR2 from the germline V gene are SGHDN and FVKESK. This CDR3 region has 15 residues. The CDR3 is CASSPRGFLAYEQCF. In DNA, the CDR3 is TGTGCCAGCAGCCCGCGGGGATTCCTCGCCTACGAGCAGTGCTTC.

V and J are TRBV9 and TRBJ2-1, with D possibly TRBD2 on 7 matching bases. Germline-derived CDR1 and CDR2 are SGDLS and YYNGEE. The CDR3 totals 14 residues. V lost 0 bases to trimming and J lost 8 bases, with 12 bases between them. CDR3 in amino acids: CASSVVGGGDEQFF. The DNA for the CDR3 is TGTGCCAGCAGCGTAGTTGGAGGGGGGGATGAGCAGTTCTTC.

The J gene is TRBJ2-7, the V gene TRBV9, with 8 bases identical to TRBD2. The CDR3 extends over 13 amino acids. Germline assignment: CDR1 SGDLS and CDR2 YYNGEE. Trimming took 3 bases from V and 4 from J; bases not matched to a gene: 3. CDR3 protein: CASSAGLAYEQYF. CDR3 bases: TGTGCCAGCAGCGCCGGACTAGCTTACGAGCAGTACTTC.

The V and J genes are TRBV30 and TRBJ2-5; 9 bases are shared with TRBD2. This CDR3 contains 15 residues. V shed 0 bases and J 5 bases; nucleotides not matched to a gene: 7. Germline values: CDR1 GTSNPN, CDR2 SVGIG (reference sequence). CDR3 protein: CAWSVLLAGSETQYF. The CDR3 DNA reads as TGTGCCTGGAGTGTACTCCTAGCGGGATCGGAGACCCAGTACTTC.

This rearrangement joins TRBV7-3 to TRBJ2-7, with TRBD2 matching 10 bases. This CDR3 has 15 amino acids. Germline V gives CDR1 SGHTA, CDR2 FQGTGA. J gave up 7 bases and V 5 bases, and 11 bases lay outside the gene matches. The CDR3 DNA sequence: TGTGCCAGCAGCCATTATCTAGCGGGAGTAAGTGAGCAGTACTTC. Protein: CASSHYLAGVSEQYF.

The rearrangement links TRBV5-1 to TRBJ2-5; TRBD1 agrees at 7 bases. From germline, CDR1 is SGHRS and CDR2 YFSETQ. This CDR3 is 15 amino acids long. V lost 0 bases to trimming and J lost 3 bases; unmatched junction nucleotides: 5. The CDR3 sequence is CASSLGGQREETQYF. In DNA, the CDR3 is TGCGCCAGCAGCTTGGGGGGACAGAGAGAAGAGACCCAGTACTTC. The variable domain in full, with the rest retrieved from reference TRBV5-1 and TRBJ2-5, is KAGVTQTPRYLIKTRGQQVTLSCSPISGHRSVSWYQQTPGQGLQFLFEYFSETQRNKGNFPGRFSGRQFSNSRSEMNVSTLELGDSALYLCASSLGGQREETQYFGPGTRLLVL.

The chain couples TRBV2 to TRBJ2-3, with 11 positions matching TRBD2. Looked up from germline, CDR1 is SNHLY and CDR2 is FYNNEI. The CDR3 has 15 amino acids. Trimming cost V 5 bases and J 6 bases; bases outside gene matches: 7. CDR3 in DNA: TGTGCCAGCAGTAAACTAGCGGGAGTAGCGGATACGCAGTATTTT. It is translated as CASSKLAGVADTQYF.

This clone was found a few times. CDR3 sequence (DNA): TGTGCCAGTAGTATACGGACAGTCTTCGACAATCAGCCCCAGCATTTT. Its translation is CASSIRTVFDNQPQHF. The genes are TRBV19 and TRBJ1-5; perhaps TRBD1 as D (6 bases). The V end was cut by 2 bases, the J end by 3 bases, with 14 bases between. CDR1 is LNHDA and CDR2 is SQIVND in the germline V gene (reference sequence). This CDR3 region has 16 residues.

The chain has TRBV19 and TRBJ2-3, with 9 bases lining up with TRBD1. Germline CDR1 reads LNHDA; CDR2 reads SQIVND (reference sequence). The CDR3 length is 14 residues. Unmatched junction bases numbered 14, after V lost 8 bases and J lost 11 bases. CDR3 in amino acids: CASRTGGALGRQYF. CDR3 in DNA: TGTGCCAGTCGAACAGGGGGCGCCCTCGGACGGCAGTATTTT. Looking up the rest from reference TRBV19 and TRBJ2-3 gives the full variable domain: DGGITQSPKYLFRKEGQNVTLSCEQNLNHDAMYWYRQDPGQGLRLIYYSQIVNDFQKGDIAEGYSVSREKKESFPLTVTSAQKNPTAFYLCASRTGGALGRQYFGPGTRLTVL.

This rearrangement joins TRBV28 to TRBJ1-5; the match to TRBD1 covers 7 bases. The CDR3 is 15 residues long. Germline assignment: CDR1 MDHEN and CDR2 SYDVKM. V shed 6 bases and J 1 base; nucleotides not matched to a gene: 6. The CDR3 loop reads CASSPRQGSNQPQHF. The CDR3 DNA reads as TGTGCCAGCAGCCCTAGACAGGGCAGCAATCAGCCCCAGCATTTT.

The CDR3 DNA reads as TGCGCCAGCAGCTTGGAAAAGCGGAACACAGATACGCAGTATTTT. It specifies CASSLEKRNTDTQYF. J is TRBJ2-3 and V is TRBV5-1, with D possibly being TRBD2 (5 bases). V shed 0 bases and J shed 2 bases, with 10 bases lying between them. CDR1 is SGHRS, CDR2 YFSETQ, per germline. This CDR3 is 15 amino acids long. Full variable domain (remainder filled in from reference TRBV5-1 and TRBJ2-3): KAGVTQTPRYLIKTRGQQVTLSCSPISGHRSVSWYQQTPGQGLQFLFEYFSETQRNKGNFPGRFSGRQFSNSRSEMNVSTLELGDSALYLCASSLEKRNTDTQYFGPGTRLTVL.

J is TRBJ2-4 and V is TRBV6-1; possible D gene TRBD2, 5 bases. V was trimmed by 2 bases and J by 2 bases, leaving 16 bases between them. The CDR3 extends over 17 amino acids. Germline CDR1 is MNHNS and CDR2 is SASEGT. CDR3 bases: TGTGCCAGCAGTGAAATGAGGGCTCACTTTACCAAAAACATTCAGTACTTC. Translated, it gives CASSEMRAHFTKNIQYF.

The genes are TRBV9 and TRBJ1-4; the D gene is possibly TRBD1 (6 bases). In germline, CDR1 is SGDLS, CDR2 YYNGEE. CDR3 length: 15 amino acids. V lost 2 bases and J 8 bases, leaving 16 bases between the germline ends. The CDR3 here is CASSVAGGAREKLFF. The CDR3 coding sequence is TGTGCCAGCAGCGTCGCTGGGGGGGCGCGGGAAAAACTGTTTTTT.